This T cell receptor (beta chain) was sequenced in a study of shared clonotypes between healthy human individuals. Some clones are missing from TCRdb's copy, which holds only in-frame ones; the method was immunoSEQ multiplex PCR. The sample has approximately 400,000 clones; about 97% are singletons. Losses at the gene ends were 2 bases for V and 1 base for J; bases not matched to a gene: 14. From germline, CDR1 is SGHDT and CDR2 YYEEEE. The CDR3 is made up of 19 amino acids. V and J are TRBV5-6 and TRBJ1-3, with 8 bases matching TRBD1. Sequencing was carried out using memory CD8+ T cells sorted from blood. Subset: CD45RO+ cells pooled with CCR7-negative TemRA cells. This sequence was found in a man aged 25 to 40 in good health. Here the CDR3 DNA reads TGTGCCAGCAGCTTAAAACACCGGGACAGGTCTTTTTCTGGAAACACCATATATTTT. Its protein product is CASSLKHRDRSFSGNTIYF.